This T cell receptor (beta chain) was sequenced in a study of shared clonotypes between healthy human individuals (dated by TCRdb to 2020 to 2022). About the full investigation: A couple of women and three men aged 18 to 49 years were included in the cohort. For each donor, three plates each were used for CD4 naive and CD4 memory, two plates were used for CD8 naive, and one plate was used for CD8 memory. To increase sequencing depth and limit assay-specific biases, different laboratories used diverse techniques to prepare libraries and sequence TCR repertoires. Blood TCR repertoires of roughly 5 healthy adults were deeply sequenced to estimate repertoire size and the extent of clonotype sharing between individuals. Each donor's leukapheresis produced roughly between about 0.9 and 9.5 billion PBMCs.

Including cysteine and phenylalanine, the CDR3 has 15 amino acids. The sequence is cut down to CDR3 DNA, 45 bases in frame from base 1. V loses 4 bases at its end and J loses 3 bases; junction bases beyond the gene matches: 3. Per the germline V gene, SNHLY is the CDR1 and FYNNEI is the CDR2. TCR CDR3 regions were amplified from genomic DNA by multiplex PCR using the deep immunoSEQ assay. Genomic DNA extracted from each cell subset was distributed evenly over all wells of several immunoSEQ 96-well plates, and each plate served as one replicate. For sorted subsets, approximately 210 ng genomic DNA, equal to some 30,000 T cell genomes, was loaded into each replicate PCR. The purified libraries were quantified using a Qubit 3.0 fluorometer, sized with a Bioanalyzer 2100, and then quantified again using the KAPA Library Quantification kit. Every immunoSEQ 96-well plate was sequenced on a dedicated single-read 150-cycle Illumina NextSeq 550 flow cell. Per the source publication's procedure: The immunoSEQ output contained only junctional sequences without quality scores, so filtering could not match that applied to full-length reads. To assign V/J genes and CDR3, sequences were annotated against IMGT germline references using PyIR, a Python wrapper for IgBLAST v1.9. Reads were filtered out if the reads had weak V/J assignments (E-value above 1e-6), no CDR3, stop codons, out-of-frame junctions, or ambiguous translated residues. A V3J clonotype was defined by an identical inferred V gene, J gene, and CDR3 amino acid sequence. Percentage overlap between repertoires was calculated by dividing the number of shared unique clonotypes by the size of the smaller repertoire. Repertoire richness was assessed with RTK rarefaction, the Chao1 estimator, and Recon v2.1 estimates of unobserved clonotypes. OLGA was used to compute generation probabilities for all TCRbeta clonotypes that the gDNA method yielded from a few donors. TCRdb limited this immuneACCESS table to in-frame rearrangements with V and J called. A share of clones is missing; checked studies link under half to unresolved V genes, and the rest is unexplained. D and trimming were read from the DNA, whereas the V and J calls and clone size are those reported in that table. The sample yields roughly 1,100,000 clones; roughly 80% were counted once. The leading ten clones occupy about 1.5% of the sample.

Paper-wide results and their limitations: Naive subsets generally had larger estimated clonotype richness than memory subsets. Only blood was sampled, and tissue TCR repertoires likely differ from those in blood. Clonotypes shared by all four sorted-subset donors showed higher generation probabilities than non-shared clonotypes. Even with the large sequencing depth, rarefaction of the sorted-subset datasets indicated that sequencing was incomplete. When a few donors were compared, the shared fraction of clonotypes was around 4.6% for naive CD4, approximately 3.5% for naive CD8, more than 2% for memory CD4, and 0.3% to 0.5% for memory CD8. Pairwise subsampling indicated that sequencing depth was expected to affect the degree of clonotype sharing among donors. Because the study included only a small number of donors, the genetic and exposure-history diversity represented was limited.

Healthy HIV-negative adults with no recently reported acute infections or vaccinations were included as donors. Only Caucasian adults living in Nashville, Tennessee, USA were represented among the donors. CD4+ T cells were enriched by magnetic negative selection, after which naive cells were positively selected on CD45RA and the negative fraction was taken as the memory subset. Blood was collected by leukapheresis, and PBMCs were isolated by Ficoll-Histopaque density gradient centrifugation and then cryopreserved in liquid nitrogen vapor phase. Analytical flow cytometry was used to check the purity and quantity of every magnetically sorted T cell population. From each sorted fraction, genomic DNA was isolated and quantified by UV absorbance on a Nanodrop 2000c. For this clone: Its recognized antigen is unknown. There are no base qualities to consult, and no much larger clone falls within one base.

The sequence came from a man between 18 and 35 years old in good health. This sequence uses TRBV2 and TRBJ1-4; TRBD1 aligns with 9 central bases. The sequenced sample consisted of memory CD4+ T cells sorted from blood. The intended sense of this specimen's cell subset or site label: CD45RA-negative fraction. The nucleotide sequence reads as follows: TGTGCCAGCAGTGGTGGACAGGGGCCTAATGAAAAACTGTTTTTT. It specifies CASSGGQGPNEKLFF.